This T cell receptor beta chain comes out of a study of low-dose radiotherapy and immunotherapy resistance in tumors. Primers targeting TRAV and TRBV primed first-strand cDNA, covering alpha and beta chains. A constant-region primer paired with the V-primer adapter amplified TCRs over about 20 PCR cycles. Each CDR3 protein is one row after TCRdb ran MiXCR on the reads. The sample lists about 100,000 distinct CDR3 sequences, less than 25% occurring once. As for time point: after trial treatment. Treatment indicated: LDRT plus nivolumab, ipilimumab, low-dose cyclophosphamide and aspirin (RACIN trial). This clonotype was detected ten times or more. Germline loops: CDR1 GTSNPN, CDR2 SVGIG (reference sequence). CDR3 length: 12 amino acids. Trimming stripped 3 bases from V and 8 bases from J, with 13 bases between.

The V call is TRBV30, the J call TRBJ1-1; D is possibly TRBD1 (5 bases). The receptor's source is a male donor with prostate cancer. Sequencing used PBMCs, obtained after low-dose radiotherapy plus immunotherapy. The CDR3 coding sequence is TGTGCCTGGAGGCGTGGGGCCTGGGAAGCTTTCTTT. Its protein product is CAWRRGAWEAFF. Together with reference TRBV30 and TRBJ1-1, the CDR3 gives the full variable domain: SQTIHQWPATLVQPVGSPLSLECTVEGTSNPNLYWYRQAAGRGLQLLFYSVGIGQISSEVPQNLSASRPQDRQFILSSKKLLLSDSGFYLCAWRRGAWEAFFGQGTRLTVV.